This TCR beta chain was identified in a study of cytomegalovirus exposure and HLA in healthy donors (dated by TCRdb to about 2017). Describing the broader study: In an earlier analysis of 550 to 750 of the donors, less than 350 Gb of sequence data and approximately 120 million unique TCR beta sequences from about 180 million T cells were reported. Roughly 300 gigabases of sequencing data and 75 million to 85 million unique TCR sequences made up an early release that covered under 750 HLA-typed donors. Of the 300 to 500 genotyped donors, more than 75% were placed in the genetic ancestry cluster associated with self-reported Caucasian donors. The study was designed to test whether signatures of past pathogen exposure could be identified by cataloging public T cell receptors. Using immunosequencing, the study profiled T cell repertoires from 666 subjects and related those repertoires to cytomegalovirus serostatus. In addition to the first cohort of approximately 650 subjects, a separate validation cohort of over 90 different subjects was used. High-throughput TCR immunosequencing, statistical association of individual TCRs with disease status, and machine learning were combined to predict cytomegalovirus infection status. To study patterns of TCR occurrence, a later analysis re-analyzed previously published TCR beta repertoires from 600 to 750 donors and added high-resolution HLA genotyping. Rather than using new phenotypic data, the later analysis identified candidate immune exposures from TCR beta sequences and from how often those sequences occurred across donors. An earlier analysis of approximately 640 of the donors applied high-throughput TCR beta sequencing to assess whether each TCR beta V gene segment acted as functional or pseudogenic. Donor age, sex, ethnicity and CMV serostatus were compiled together with the repertoire data. A later genetic analysis used genome-wide SNP genotypes for about 55% of the 666 donors, treating that subset as a discovery cohort. All discovery cohort repertoires had been generated using a single sequencing platform. HLA typing covered class I and class II loci at four-digit resolution. Typing coverage differed by locus: A, B, C, DRB1 and DQB1 were typed in roughly 620-640 donors, DQA1 in 522, DPA1 in some 600, and DPB1 in around 440. Several DR-DQ haplotypes were handled as single units for association and clustering because linkage in the cohort was strong. Among about 370 genotyped donors of the cohort, an average of approximately 240,000 unique TCR beta nucleotide sequences was sequenced per donor, of which 15% to 20% were non-productive. Overall results and qualifications from the work: The 87-base-pair reads could not distinguish some IMGT-functional V segments, including TRBV6-2 and TRBV6-3, so those segments were excluded. V-gene and J-gene trimming of TCR beta chains was associated with a missense DCLRE1C variant in a later genetic analysis, and the association was replicated in an independent cohort. The classifier was reported to diagnose cytomegalovirus status with high specificity and sensitivity in both the original cohort and the validation cohort. Correlated functional status among segregating V segments might reflect linkage disequilibrium, but an unknown experimental factor could not be ruled out. At a false discovery rate of 0.05, a later analysis linked 15,000 to 20,000 TCR beta sequences to specific HLA alleles. It was suggested by the authors that the approach could potentially be generalized to other disease states and immunological phenotypes. Most TCR sequences were seen in very few donors, while some public TCRs were found in many individuals. A later analysis reported that several top co-occurrence clusters appeared linked to parvovirus B19, influenza, CMV and Epstein-Barr virus. For the cohort, immune exposure information was limited to CMV serostatus. A further reported finding was that TCR beta sequences accurately predicted the HLA-A and HLA-B alleles for most subjects in the first cohort. Roughly uniform sequencing depth across donors was assumed in presence/absence analyses, although this assumption may not hold. Most CMV-associated TCR beta chains appeared to be HLA-restricted in a later analysis, and the HLA associations seemed to be driven largely by CMV exposure. According to a later genetic analysis, donors in an Asian-associated ancestry cluster had fewer N-insertions in productive TCRs than the approximately 630-donor mean. When HLA alleles, especially DR and DQ, strongly co-occurred, TCR associations were difficult to assign to individual alleles. In vitro tests confirmed that a few of the cytomegalovirus-associated TCR beta chains recognize cytomegalovirus antigens. In this cohort, only TCR beta chains were sequenced, and detectable features were limited by the absence of alpha or paired-chain data. In a later analysis, HLA-associated TCR beta chains were found to be more clonally expanded and to have lower generation probabilities than equally common non-associated chains. Because HLA typing was unavailable for some donors at each locus, only the typed subset was used in association tests. The study gave a list of about 150 TCR beta chains associated with cytomegalovirus. In a later analysis, TCR association rates were found to vary across HLA loci, with the most associated TCRs seen for DRB1 alleles and the fewest for HLA-C alleles. In an earlier analysis of several hundred of the donors, most TCR beta V segments were observed in productive rearrangements about 87% or about 30% of the time, broadly matching IMGT annotations. A cluster of highly shared sequence variants was judged likely to represent a technical artifact of the sequencing pipeline. Approximately 18 rarely observed V segments, including chromosome 9 orphons, were excluded from the earlier analysis of several hundred of the donors because counts were too low.

Libraries were prepared through the immunoSEQ multiplex PCR assay. For the multiplex PCR, a mixture combining 60 forward primers for TCR Vbeta segments and 13 reverse primers for TCR Jbeta segments was used. The CDR3 region of rearranged TCR beta genes was amplified from genomic DNA by a multiplex PCR assay. Amplified TCR beta libraries were sequenced as 87-base-pair reads on the Illumina HiSeq System. From the authors' description of their analysis: A later analysis tallied around 82 million unique TCR beta chains across the approximately 670 repertoires, and about 10 million of those chains were shared by two or more donors. Raw reads were error-corrected and collapsed into unique sequences by a nearest-neighbor algorithm in which closely related sequences were merged to remove PCR and sequencing errors. CDR3 sequences were aligned to IMGT reference sequences to assign V, D and J gene segments. For a sequence to be retained, a match of at least six nucleotides to both a V gene segment and a J gene segment was required. A rearrangement was called productive if the CDR3 had no stop codons and remained in frame with V and J, and every other rearrangement was called non-productive. CDR3 was defined according to IMGT convention as the region running from the second conserved V-encoded cysteine to the conserved J-encoded phenylalanine. Sequences without an unambiguous match to a single V gene segment were excluded from the earlier analysis of 500 to 700 of the donors. In an earlier analysis of 587 of the donors, V segments were called functional above 56.7% productive rearrangements and were called segregating when the between-donor standard deviation exceeded 5%. To diagnose cytomegalovirus status from the catalog of TCR beta chain sequences, a statistical classification framework was built. V and J gene assignment, in a later analysis, came from comparing TCR nucleotide sequences with IMGT/GENE-DB human TR gene sequences. Using the TCRdist pipeline, a later analysis assigned CDR3 sequences along with most-parsimonious VDJ recombination scenarios. In a later analysis, every TCR beta chain was defined by the combination of its CDR3 amino acid sequence and its V-gene family, and reads without a unique V-gene family were dropped. A later analysis removed nearly 600 highly shared, low-generation-probability nucleotide sequences to deal with suspected cross-contamination and a sequencing artifact. For each public chain, a later analysis derived a clonal expansion index from normalized ranks of inferred template counts within each repertoire. In a later analysis, generation probabilities were computed using a VDJ recombination model fitted to out-of-frame rearrangements, and the results were checked against IGoR. In a later analysis, hypergeometric tests were used to score TCR-TCR, TCR-HLA and TCR-CMV co-occurrence, with a repertoire-size bias correction applied to TCR pairs. False discovery rates were estimated in a later analysis by permuting HLA or CMV assignments 20 times. In a later analysis, co-occurring TCRs were grouped using DBSCAN, and TCRdist sequence similarity was added for clustering within HLA-allele-positive subsets. Repertoires with fewer than 30,000 or more than 120,000 public chains, plus five repertoires with anomalous nucleotide sharing, were excluded from co-occurrence clustering. TCRdb obtained this table from immuneACCESS and retained in-frame rearrangements with V and J assigned. These tables miss some clones; where compared with another copy, unresolved V genes account for less than half of the shortfall, and the remainder is unexplained. That table furnishes V, J and clone size, whereas the DNA furnished D and trimming. Recorded for this sample are some 150,000 clones; about four fifths of them occurred a single time. In total, the top ten clones hold 4.1% of the sample.

The cohort consisted of approximately 670 healthy bone marrow donors. All cohort members were sampled while nominally healthy, although unrecorded immune exposures were likely present. The donor tested CMV seropositive, placing the donor among the 289 seropositive members of the cohort. A peripheral blood sample was provided by each donor, and peripheral blood mononuclear cells were used for TCR beta sequencing. Genomic DNA extraction from the blood cell samples was performed with the Qiagen DNeasy Blood Extraction Kit. From its cysteine to its phenylalanine, the CDR3 spans 13 amino acids. Left in the record is the CDR3 DNA by itself, 39 bases read in frame from the first base. As encoded in the germline V gene (reference sequence), CDR1 is GTSNPN while CDR2 is SVGIG. Trimming at the junction amounts to 0 bases on V and 11 bases on J, and the germline ends lie 15 bases apart. Points on this clone: Its antigen specificity is not known. The record has no base qualities; no much larger clone is one base away.

The receptor was derived from a middle-aged man in good health and CMV-seropositive. Sequences were obtained from PBMCs. Recombination joined TRBV30 with TRBJ2-3; the D gene is possibly TRBD1, with 7 bases matching. Here the CDR3 is given as CAWSVAGGRKQYF. The DNA is as follows: TGTGCCTGGAGTGTAGCAGGGGGGCGAAAGCAGTATTTT.